The next 14 T cell receptor beta chains were all read from a single sample in a study of T cell changes during pregnancy in multiple sclerosis. Data came from immunoSEQ multiplex PCR; TCRdb stores just in-frame clones and leaves some out. The data contain about 83,000 clones, approximately 90% of them singletons. Sample: PBMCs, taken in the first trimester of pregnancy. All receptors come from a female donor in good health, serving as a control in a pregnancy study. Some clones in this sample may be carry-over from other donors' samples.

The chain joins TRBV7-3 to TRBJ2-5; unclear D gene. Germline V gene data show CDR1 as SGHTA and CDR2 as FQGTGA. The CDR3 extends over 15 amino acids. The V gene lost 3 bases and the J gene lost 5 bases, with 16 bases spanning the gap. CDR3 DNA: TGTGCCAGCAGCTTGTCCTTCAATAGTATGGAGACCCAGTACTTC. Translating it yields CASSLSFNSMETQYF.

V and J are TRBV7-9 and TRBJ1-3; TRBD1 matches 9 bases. Trimming removed 6 bases from V and 3 bases from J; junction bases left unmatched: 6. The CDR3 has 15 amino acids. Per the germline V gene, CDR1 is SEHNR and CDR2 is FQNEAQ (reference sequence). The CDR3 loop is CASSGDRDRGNTIYF. The CDR3 region has the DNA TGTGCCAGCAGTGGGGACAGGGATCGTGGAAACACCATATATTTT.

The chain carries TRBV5-1 and TRBJ2-3; no definite D call. There are 13 residues in the CDR3. The germline CDR1 and CDR2 sequences are SGHRS and YFSETQ. V was cut by 0 bases and J by 3 bases, with 5 bases left in between. The CDR3 is CASSLGETDTQYF. In DNA, the CDR3 is TGCGCCAGCAGCTTGGGAGAAACAGATACGCAGTATTTT.

The chain recombines TRBV18 with TRBJ2-3; perhaps TRBD2 as D (5 bases). Germline V gene lookup returns CDR1 KGHSH and CDR2 LQKENI. Trimming cost V 5 bases and J 2 bases, with 17 bases left between them. The CDR3 is 16 amino acids. The CDR3 bases are TGTGCCAGCTCATTACCTAAGGGAGCAGCCACAGATACGCAGTATTTT. Protein product: CASSLPKGAATDTQYF. The entire variable domain, with the rest obtained from reference TRBV18 and TRBJ2-3, is as follows: NAGVMQNPRHLVRRRGQEARLRCSPMKGHSHVYWYRQLPEEGLKFMVYLQKENIIDESGMPKERFSAEFPKEGPSILRIQQVVRGDSAAYFCASSLPKGAATDTQYFGPGTRLTVL.

This clone was observed once. The V and J genes are TRBV19 and TRBJ2-2; 7 bases match TRBD2. CDR3 length equals 12 residues. V lost 4 bases to trimming and J lost 9 bases; unmatched junction nucleotides: 2. The germline gives CDR1 LNHDA, CDR2 SQIVND (reference sequence). The CDR3 DNA reads as TGTGCCAGTAGTACAGGGACTAGGGAGCTGTTTTTT. Protein: CASSTGTRELFF.

The rearrangement joins TRBV6-1 to TRBJ1-6; D unresolved. Trimming stripped 8 bases from V and 5 bases from J, with 13 bases between. CDR1 and CDR2 from the germline V gene are MNHNS and SASEGT. The CDR3 consists of 14 residues. CDR3 bases: TGTGCCAGCGAAGGAGGGTCAGATAATTCACCCCTCCACTTT. This sequence encodes CASEGGSDNSPLHF.

In DNA form, the CDR3 reads TGTGCCAGCAGTTTAAGGGGCCGGGGGGCGCTGGAGACCCAGTACTTC. This gives the protein CASSLRGRGALETQYF. V usage is TRBV28 and J usage is TRBJ2-5; D possibly corresponds to TRBD2 (7 bases). The CDR3 is 16 residues long. Trimming left V 2 bases short and J 5 bases short, with 18 bases between. Germline loops: CDR1 MDHEN, CDR2 SYDVKM.

The chain uses TRBV2 and TRBJ2-5, with D tentatively TRBD2 (6 bases). The CDR3 has 13 amino acids. Germline V gives CDR1 SNHLY, CDR2 FYNNEI. The V end was cut by 4 bases, the J end by 5 bases, with 11 bases between. CDR3 amino acids: CASSGALAETQYF. CDR3 in DNA: TGTGCCAGCAGTGGGGCCCTAGCGGAGACCCAGTACTTC.

The V and J genes are TRBV2 and TRBJ2-5, with 16 bases lining up with TRBD2. The trim removed 7 bases at V and 1 base at J, leaving 12 bases unmatched. The CDR3 is 19 residues long. CDR1 and CDR2 (germline): SNHLY, FYNNEI. CDR3 residues: CASTLAGTSGREFQETQYF. For the CDR3, the DNA is TGTGCCAGCACCCTAGCGGGGACTAGCGGGAGGGAGTTCCAAGAGACCCAGTACTTC.

The chain couples TRBV19 to TRBJ2-7; 10 bases are shared with TRBD2. The length of the CDR3 is 14 residues. V dropped 5 bases and J dropped 9; count of bases not matched to a gene: 10. The germline gives CDR1 LNHDA, CDR2 SQIVND (reference sequence). In nucleotides, the CDR3 is TGTGCCAGTAGTCGCTCTAGCGGGGGAATCCCGCAGTACTTC. This sequence encodes CASSRSSGGIPQYF.

In nucleotides, the CDR3 is TGTGCCAGCAGCTTAGCCGGGAACCCTGGGCATGAGCAGTTCTTC. Residues: CASSLAGNPGHEQFF. The J gene is TRBJ2-1, the V gene TRBV7-3; TRBD2 is a possible D gene (5 bases). V lost 2 bases and J 8 bases, leaving 16 bases between the germline ends. Looked up from germline, CDR1 is SGHTA and CDR2 is FQGTGA. The CDR3 spans 15 residues.

This clone was seen only once. CDR3 bases: TGTGCCAGCAGCGGCGGACAGGGGTATAATTCACCCCTCCACTTT. It codes for CASSGGQGYNSPLHF. The rearrangement joins TRBV9 to TRBJ1-6, with 9 bases identical to TRBD1. The CDR3 runs 15 residues. Germline trimming cut 3 bases from V and 4 bases from J; bases unmatched to any gene: 2. Germline V lookup: CDR1 SGDLS, CDR2 YYNGEE.

This clone was recorded only once. The V call is TRBV2, the J call TRBJ2-1; 7 bases map to TRBD1. The V gene's germline CDR1 is SNHLY and CDR2 FYNNEI. Trimming removed 8 bases from V and 7 bases from J; junction bases left unmatched: 8. The CDR3 spans 13 residues. This chain's CDR3 is CASGKGAINEQFF. DNA for the CDR3: TGTGCCAGCGGAAAGGGGGCGATAAATGAGCAGTTCTTC. The complete variable domain, with remaining parts taken from reference TRBV2 and TRBJ2-1, reads EPEVTQTPSHQVTQMGQEVILRCVPISNHLYFYWYRQILGQKVEFLVSFYNNEISEKSEIFDDQFSVERPDGSNFTLKIRSTKLEDSAMYFCASGKGAINEQFFGPGTRLTVL.

J is TRBJ1-5 and V is TRBV11-2; 8 bases map to TRBD1. Germline trimming cut 1 base from V and 7 bases from J; bases unmatched to any gene: 0. The length of the CDR3 is 13 residues. Germline CDR1 and CDR2: SGHAT and FQNNGV. This chain's CDR3 is CASSLAGGQPQHF. In DNA form, the CDR3 reads TGTGCCAGCAGCTTAGCAGGGGGCCAGCCCCAGCATTTT.